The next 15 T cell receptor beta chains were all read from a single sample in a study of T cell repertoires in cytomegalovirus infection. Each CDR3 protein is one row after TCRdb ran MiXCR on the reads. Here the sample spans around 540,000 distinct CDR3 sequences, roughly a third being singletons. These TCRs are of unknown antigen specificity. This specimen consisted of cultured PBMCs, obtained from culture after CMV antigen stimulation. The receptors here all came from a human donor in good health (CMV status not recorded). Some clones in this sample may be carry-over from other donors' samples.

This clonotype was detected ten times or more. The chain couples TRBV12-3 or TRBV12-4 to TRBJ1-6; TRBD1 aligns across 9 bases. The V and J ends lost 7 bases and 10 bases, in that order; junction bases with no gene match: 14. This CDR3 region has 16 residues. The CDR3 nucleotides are TGTGCCAGCACCCGGGGAACAGGGGGCTTTGACTCACCCCTCCACTTT. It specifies CASTRGTGGFDSPLHF.

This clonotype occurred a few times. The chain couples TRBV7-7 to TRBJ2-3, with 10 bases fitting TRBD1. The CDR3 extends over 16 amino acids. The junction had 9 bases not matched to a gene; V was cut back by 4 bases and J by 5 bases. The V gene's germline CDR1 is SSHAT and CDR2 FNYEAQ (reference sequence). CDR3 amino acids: CASSSLTGGGGDTQYF. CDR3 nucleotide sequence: TGTGCCAGCAGCTCCCTGACAGGGGGCGGAGGAGATACGCAGTATTTT.

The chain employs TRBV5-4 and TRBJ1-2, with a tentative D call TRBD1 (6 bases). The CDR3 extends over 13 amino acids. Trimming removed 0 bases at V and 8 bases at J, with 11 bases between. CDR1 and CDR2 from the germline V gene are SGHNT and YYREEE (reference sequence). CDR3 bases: TGTGCCAGCAGCTTGGTTGCAGGGGACGGCTACACCTTC. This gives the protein CASSLVAGDGYTF.

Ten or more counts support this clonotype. The CDR3 coding sequence is TGTGCCAGCAGCTTGGAGGGTGGCTACACCTTC. This translates into CASSLEGGYTF. V and J are TRBV7-9 and TRBJ1-2; D is ambiguous. This CDR3 spans 11 amino acids. Germline CDR1 SEHNR, CDR2 FQNEAQ (reference sequence). V shed 3 bases and J shed 7 bases, with 6 bases lying between them. Variable domain in full (rest from reference TRBV7-9 and TRBJ1-2): DTGVSQNPRHKITKRGQNVTFRCDPISEHNRLYWYRQTLGQGPEFLTYFQNEAQLEKSRLLSDRFSAERPKGSFSTLEIQRTEQGDSAMYLCASSLEGGYTFGSGTRLTVV.

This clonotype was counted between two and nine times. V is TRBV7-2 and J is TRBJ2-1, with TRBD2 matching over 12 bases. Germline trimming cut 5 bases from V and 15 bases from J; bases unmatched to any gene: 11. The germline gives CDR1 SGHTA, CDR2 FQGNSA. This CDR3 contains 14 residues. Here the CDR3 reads CASSILLAGGPTFF. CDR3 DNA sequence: TGTGCCAGCAGCATATTACTAGCGGGAGGCCCCACGTTCTTC.

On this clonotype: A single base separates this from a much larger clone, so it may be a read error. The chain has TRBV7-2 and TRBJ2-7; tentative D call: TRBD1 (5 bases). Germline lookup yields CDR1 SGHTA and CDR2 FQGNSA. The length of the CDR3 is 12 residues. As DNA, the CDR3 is TGTGCCAGCAGCTTGACAGCCTACGAGCAGTGCTTC. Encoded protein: CASSLTAYEQCF.

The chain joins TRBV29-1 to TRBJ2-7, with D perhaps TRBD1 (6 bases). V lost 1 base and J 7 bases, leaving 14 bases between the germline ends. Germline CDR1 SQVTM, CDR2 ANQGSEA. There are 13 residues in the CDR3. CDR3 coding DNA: TGCAGCGTTGAAGGCAGGGGCTCACGGGAGCAGTACTTC. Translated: CSVEGRGSREQYF.

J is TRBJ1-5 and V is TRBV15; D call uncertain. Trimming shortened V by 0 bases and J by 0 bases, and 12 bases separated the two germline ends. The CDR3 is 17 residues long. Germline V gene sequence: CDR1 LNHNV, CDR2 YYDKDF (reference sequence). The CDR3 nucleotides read TGTGCCACCAGCAGAGATCTAGGGTTGGGTAGCAATCAGCCCCAGCATTTT. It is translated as CATSRDLGLGSNQPQHF. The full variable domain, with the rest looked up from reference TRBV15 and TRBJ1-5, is DAMVIQNPRYQVTQFGKPVTLSCSQTLNHNVMYWYQQKSSQAPKLLFHYYDKDFNNEADTPDNFQSRRPNTSFCFLDIRSPGLGDTAMYLCATSRDLGLGSNQPQHFGDGTRLSIL.

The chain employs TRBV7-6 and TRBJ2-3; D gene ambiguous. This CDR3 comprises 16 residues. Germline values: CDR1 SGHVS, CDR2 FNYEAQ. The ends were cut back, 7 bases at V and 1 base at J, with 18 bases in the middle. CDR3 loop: CASTPGRQSRTDTQYF. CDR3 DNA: TGTGCCAGCACCCCCGGCCGGCAATCTCGCACAGATACGCAGTATTTT.

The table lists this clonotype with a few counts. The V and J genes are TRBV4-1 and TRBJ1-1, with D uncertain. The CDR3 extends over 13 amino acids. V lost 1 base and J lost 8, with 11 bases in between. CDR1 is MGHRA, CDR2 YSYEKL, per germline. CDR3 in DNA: TGCGCCAGCAGCCAAGGTACGGCGAGGGAAGCTTTCTTT. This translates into CASSQGTAREAFF.

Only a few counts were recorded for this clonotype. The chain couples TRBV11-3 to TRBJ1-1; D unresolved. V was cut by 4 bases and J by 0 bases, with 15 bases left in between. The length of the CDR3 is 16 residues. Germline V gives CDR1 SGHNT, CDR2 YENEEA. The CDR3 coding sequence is TGTGCCAGCAGCTCCCCAAGGAAGCTTATGAACACTGAAGCTTTCTTT. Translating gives CASSSPRKLMNTEAFF. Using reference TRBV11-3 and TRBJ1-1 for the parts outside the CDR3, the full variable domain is EAGVVQSPRYKIIEKKQPVAFWCNPISGHNTLYWYLQNLGQGPELLIRYENEEAVDDSQLPKDRFSAERLKGVDSTLKIQPAELGDSAVYLCASSSPRKLMNTEAFFGQGTRLTVV.

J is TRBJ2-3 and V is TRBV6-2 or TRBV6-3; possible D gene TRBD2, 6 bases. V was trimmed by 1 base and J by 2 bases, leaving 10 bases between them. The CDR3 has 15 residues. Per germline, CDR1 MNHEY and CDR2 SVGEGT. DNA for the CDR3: TGTGCCAGCAGTTACTTAGCGGAAATCACAGATACGCAGTATTTT. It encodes CASSYLAEITDTQYF.

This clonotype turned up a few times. CDR3 sequence reads: CASSPPPPPPTEAFF. The CDR3 nucleotides read TGTGCCAGCAGCCCCCCGCCCCCGCCCCCCACTGAAGCTTTCTTT. V and J are TRBV11-3 and TRBJ1-1, with unresolved D. Germline CDR1 reads SGHNT; CDR2 reads YENEEA. V shed 5 bases and J shed 4 bases, with 17 bases lying between them. The CDR3 has 15 residues.

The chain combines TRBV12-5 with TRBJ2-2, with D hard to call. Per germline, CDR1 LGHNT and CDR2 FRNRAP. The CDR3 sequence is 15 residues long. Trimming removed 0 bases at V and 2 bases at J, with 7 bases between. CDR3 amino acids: CASGLVGSNTGELFF. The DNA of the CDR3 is TGTGCTAGTGGTTTGGTTGGTTCCAACACCGGGGAGCTGTTTTTT.

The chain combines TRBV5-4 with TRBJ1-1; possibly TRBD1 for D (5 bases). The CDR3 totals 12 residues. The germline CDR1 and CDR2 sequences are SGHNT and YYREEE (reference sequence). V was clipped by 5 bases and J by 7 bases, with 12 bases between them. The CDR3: CASSSDRLEAFF. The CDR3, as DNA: TGTGCCAGCAGTTCAGACAGACTTGAAGCTTTCTTT.